The clone carrying this T cell receptor beta chain came up once. Sequencing was performed with immunoSEQ multiplex PCR; in TCRdb, only in-frame clones are kept and a portion is missing. The sample consists of about 49,000 clones, about 87% of them appearing once. The CDR3 extends over 16 amino acids. The J segment lost 2 bases and the V segment lost 5 bases, leaving 6 bases of the junction unmatched. In germline, CDR1 is LGHNA, CDR2 YNFKEQ. This sample is drawn from a study of blood T cell repertoires in COVID-19. This rearrangement joins TRBV4-2 to TRBJ2-3, with 11 nucleotides matching TRBD2. The clonotype was recovered from a woman older than 75 with COVID-19, enrolled during active disease. The sample was peripheral blood. The CDR3 DNA is TGTGCCAGCAGCGCCCGACTAGCGGGAAACACAGATACGCAGTATTTT. This codes for CASSARLAGNTDTQYF.